This note documents a single TCR beta chain sequence. With 1 base removed from V and 8 bases from J, the gap between germline ends came to 12 bases. The CDR3 is 15 amino acids. The germline gives CDR1 SGHTA, CDR2 FQGNSA. The data are from a study of graft-versus-host responses after intestinal transplantation. The method was immunoSEQ multiplex PCR; TCRdb's version includes in-frame clones alone and lacks a portion of them. The sample lists about 98,000 clones, 86% occurring once. The chain uses TRBV7-2 and TRBJ1-6; D may be TRBD1 (5 bases). This specimen was PBMCs, taken 255 days after intestinal transplant. The TCR originated in a human patient who received an intestinal transplant, so some T cells may come from the graft donor. The CDR3 DNA sequence: TGTGCCAGCAGCTTAGGGCAGGGCCTCTATTCACCCCTCCACTTT. This translates into CASSLGQGLYSPLHF.